These 22 T cell receptor beta chains share one sample of origin, sequenced in a study of breast tumors, draining lymph nodes, adjacent tissues. Axillary draining lymph nodes of breast cancer patients supplied the node samples. TCRdb passed the multiplex PCR reads through MiXCR, listing each CDR3 protein once. The sample holds about 230,000 distinct CDR3 sequences, around 32% seen once. Sample: axillary lymph node tissue. These receptor sequences come from a female donor with breast cancer. Some clones in this sample may be carry-over from other donors' samples.

This clonotype was recorded at least ten times. The chain is built from TRBV20-1 and TRBJ2-6; D is possibly TRBD1 or TRBD2 (6 bases each). Deletions cut 1 base from V and 4 bases from J, with 8 bases between. The germline CDR1 and CDR2 sequences are DFQATT and SNEGSKA (reference sequence). This CDR3 has 14 residues. Written as DNA, the CDR3 is TGCAGTGCTAGAGCCGGGGGCGGGGCCAACGTCCTGACTTTC. Protein: CSARAGGGANVLTF.

In this sample, this clonotype turned up many times. The chain employs TRBV11-3 and TRBJ2-3, with 10 bases aligning to TRBD2. The CDR3 is 19 amino acids. Germline trimming cut 5 bases from V and 2 bases from J; bases unmatched to any gene: 16. The germline V gene has CDR1 SGHNT and CDR2 YENEEA. The CDR3 loop reads CASSGRGGNLAGDTDTQYF. The CDR3 DNA follows: TGTGCCAGCAGCGGCCGGGGGGGAAACCTAGCGGGGGACACAGATACGCAGTATTTT.

This clonotype was counted at least ten times. V usage is TRBV20-1 and J usage is TRBJ2-1; TRBD2 agrees at 8 bases. The trim removed 5 bases at V and 7 bases at J, leaving 7 bases unmatched. This CDR3 has 13 amino acids. Germline V gene sequence: CDR1 DFQATT, CDR2 SNEGSKA (reference sequence). CDR3 nucleotide sequence: TGCAGTGCTCCGAGCGGGAGACGGAATGAGCAGTTCTTC. As protein: CSAPSGRRNEQFF.

In its sample, this clonotype was seen many times. A junction end diverges from the germline sequence, so it may reflect a read error. V and J are TRBV7-7 and TRBJ1-6; D uncertain. Per germline, CDR1 SSHAT and CDR2 FNYEAQ (reference sequence). CDR3 size: 14 residues. The CDR3 spells CASSFGTYNSPLHF. The CDR3 DNA reads TGTGCTAGCAGCTTTGGTACCTATAATTCACCCCTCCACTTT.

In the case of this clonotype: In this CDR3 the conserved last residue, phenylalanine or tryptophan, is missing, so a read error is likely. This chain uses TRBV25-1 with TRBJ1-5, with 7 bases aligning to TRBD1. The CDR3 contains 14 residues. CDR1 and CDR2 (germline): MGHDK, SYGVNS. The CDR3 region is CASAGTDSNQPQHL. The CDR3 DNA is TGCGCCAGCGCCGGGACAGATAGCAATCAGCCCCAGCATCTT.

This clonotype has at least ten counts. DNA of the CDR3: TGCAGTGCTAGAGTACTAGCGGACGGCTACGAGCAGTACTTC. Amino acids: CSARVLADGYEQYF. The chain uses TRBV20-1 and TRBJ2-7, with 8 bases lining up with TRBD2. The V gene's germline CDR1 is DFQATT and CDR2 SNEGSKA (reference sequence). CDR3 length: 14 amino acids. With 1 base clipped from V and 3 bases from J, the junction kept 5 bases outside the gene matches.

This clonotype was detected ten times or more. The chain has TRBV20-1 and TRBJ2-3, with unresolved D. Germline V gene data show CDR1 as DFQATT and CDR2 as SNEGSKA (reference sequence). The length of the CDR3 is 14 residues. V lost 6 bases to trimming and J lost 4 bases, with 17 bases between them. The CDR3 DNA reads as TGCAGTGCCTGGGCGGATTCTCGACCAGATACGCAGTATTTT. This sequence encodes CSAWADSRPDTQYF.

On this clonotype itself: A much larger clone differs by one base, so this may be a read error. The rearrangement links TRBV11-1 to TRBJ2-1; 7 bases line up with TRBD2. Germline V gene data show CDR1 as SGHAT and CDR2 as FQDESV (reference sequence). The V gene end was trimmed by 0 bases and the J gene end by 5 bases; junction bases not matched to a gene: 10. The CDR3 extends over 17 amino acids. The CDR3 coding sequence is TGTGCCAGCAGCTTAGCCCTAACTACCGGGAGGAACAATGAGCAGTTCTTC. It encodes CASSLALTTGRNNEQFF.

This chain links TRBV9 with TRBJ1-5; no clear D. The germline V gene encodes CDR1 SGDLS and CDR2 YYNGEE. CDR3 length: 18 residues. V was trimmed by 0 bases and J by 6 bases, leaving 22 bases between them. DNA of the CDR3: TGTGCCAGCAGCGTAGAGACACACAAATTACCAGTGGCTCAGCCCCAGCATTTT. It is translated as CASSVETHKLPVAQPQHF.

This clonotype was detected many times. This chain connects TRBV30 to TRBJ2-2; weak D call: TRBD2 (6 bases). This CDR3 contains 15 residues. The germline gives CDR1 GTSNPN, CDR2 SVGIG (reference sequence). Trimming removed 4 bases from V and 1 base from J, with 13 bases in between. The CDR3 protein is CAWTPLARNTGELFF. The DNA of the CDR3 is TGTGCCTGGACGCCTCTAGCGCGGAACACCGGGGAGCTGTTTTTT.

Remarks on this clonotype: This may stem from a read error, because a much larger clone lies one nucleotide away. CDR3 in amino acids: CASSHPGRPYNEQLF. For the CDR3, the DNA is TGTGCCAGCAGTCACCCTGGACGACCCTACAATGAGCAGCTCTTC. V and J are TRBV12-3 or TRBV12-4 and TRBJ2-1; D is unresolved. The CDR3 spans 15 residues.

This clonotype was picked up a small number of times. This sequence joins TRBV6-6 and TRBJ2-3; D unresolved. The CDR3 consists of 14 residues. Germline lookup yields CDR1 MNHNY and CDR2 SVGAGI (reference sequence). Trimming shortened V by 5 bases and J by 0 bases, and 9 bases separated the two germline ends. DNA for the CDR3: TGTGCCAGCAGTCCGCGGATCAGCACAGATACGCAGTATTTT. Protein sequence: CASSPRISTDTQYF.

This clonotype occurred many times. The rearrangement joins TRBV14 to TRBJ2-3; TRBD2 is a possible D gene (5 bases). V lost 3 bases and J 6 bases, leaving 7 bases between the germline ends. CDR3 length: 12 amino acids. Germline V gives CDR1 SGHDN, CDR2 FVKESK. The CDR3, as DNA: TGTGCCAGCAGCCAGCTAGCCGATACGCAGTATTTT. It translates to CASSQLADTQYF. The whole variable domain, filled in from reference TRBV14 and TRBJ2-3, reads EAGVTQFPSHSVIEKGQTVTLRCDPISGHDNLYWYRRVMGKEIKFLLHFVKESKQDESGMPNNRFLAERTGGTYSTLKVQPAELEDSGVYFCASSQLADTQYFGPGTRLTVL.

This clonotype was found many times. The CDR3 loop is CASSHPGHQETQYF. For the CDR3, the DNA is TGTGCCAGCAGCCATCCGGGACACCAAGAGACCCAGTACTTC. The chain has TRBV7-2 and TRBJ2-5; TRBD1 or TRBD2 may be the D gene (5 bases each). Germline CDR1 and CDR2: SGHTA and FQGNSA. V was shortened by 5 bases and J by 0 bases, with 10 bases between the two germline ends. The CDR3 has 14 residues. Looking up the rest from reference TRBV7-2 and TRBJ2-5 gives the full variable domain: GAGVSQSPSNKVTEKGKDVELRCDPISGHTALYWYRQSLGQGLEFLIYFQGNSAPDKSGLPSDRFSAERTGGSVSTLTIQRTQQEDSAVYLCASSHPGHQETQYFGPGTRLLVL.

At least ten counts were recorded for this clonotype. The chain links TRBV11-3 to TRBJ2-7, with a possible D match to TRBD2 (6 bases). Per germline, CDR1 SGHNT and CDR2 YENEEA. The ends were cut back, 5 bases at V and 3 bases at J, with 23 bases in the middle. CDR3 size: 17 residues. CDR3 sequence reads: CASSPSPPPSAIYEQYF. The CDR3 nucleotides read TGTGCCAGCAGCCCTTCTCCACCCCCTAGCGCGATCTACGAGCAGTACTTC. The full variable domain, with the rest looked up from reference TRBV11-3 and TRBJ2-7, is EAGVVQSPRYKIIEKKQPVAFWCNPISGHNTLYWYLQNLGQGPELLIRYENEEAVDDSQLPKDRFSAERLKGVDSTLKIQPAELGDSAVYLCASSPSPPPSAIYEQYFGPGTRLTVT.

This clonotype was detected ten times or more. The chain recombines TRBV3-1 with TRBJ2-7; no clear D gene. The CDR3 is 17 amino acids. V shed 2 bases and J shed 5 bases, with 22 bases lying between them. Germline values: CDR1 LGHDT, CDR2 YNNKEL (reference sequence). CDR3 sequence: CASSQLLTAFRVNEQYF. CDR3 bases: TGTGCCAGCAGCCAACTTCTCACAGCTTTTCGGGTCAACGAGCAGTACTTC.

In this sample, this clonotype turned up many times. This chain uses TRBV19 with TRBJ2-3; 10 nucleotides align to TRBD2. Losses at the gene ends were 4 bases for V and 3 bases for J; bases not matched to a gene: 4. CDR1 is LNHDA, CDR2 SQIVND, per germline (reference sequence). The CDR3 totals 15 residues. The CDR3: CASSSQRGGTDTQYF. CDR3 nucleotides: TGTGCCAGTAGTAGCCAGCGGGGGGGGACAGATACGCAGTATTTT. The whole variable domain, remainder taken from reference TRBV19 and TRBJ2-3, is DGGITQSPKYLFRKEGQNVTLSCEQNLNHDAMYWYRQDPGQGLRLIYYSQIVNDFQKGDIAEGYSVSREKKESFPLTVTSAQKNPTAFYLCASSSQRGGTDTQYFGPGTRLTVL.

In its sample, this clonotype was seen many times. The CDR3 sequence is CSARDWSGVSYNEQFF. The CDR3, as DNA: TGCAGTGCTAGAGATTGGAGCGGGGTTTCCTACAATGAGCAGTTCTTC. The rearrangement links TRBV20-1 to TRBJ2-1; 7 positions agree with TRBD2. The CDR3 totals 16 residues. In germline, CDR1 is DFQATT, CDR2 SNEGSKA (reference sequence). Trimming cost V 0 bases and J 1 base; bases outside gene matches: 6.

This clonotype was detected a few times. V usage is TRBV7-2 and J usage is TRBJ2-4; TRBD1 agrees at 9 bases. The ends lost 1 base at V and 6 bases at J; junction bases unmatched: 4. Germline V lookup: CDR1 SGHTA, CDR2 FQGNSA. The CDR3 extends over 15 amino acids. CDR3 region: CASSLGGQGLNIQYF. The CDR3 DNA sequence: TGTGCCAGCAGCTTAGGGGGACAGGGCTTAAACATTCAGTACTTC.

Of note for this clonotype: One end of the junction fails to match germline, which may point to a read error. The chain is built from TRBV2 and TRBJ2-7; 9 nucleotides agree with TRBD1. The length of the CDR3 is 16 residues. Per germline, CDR1 SNHLY and CDR2 FYNNEI. The CDR3 coding sequence is TGTGCCAGCAGTTACACCCCCGGGACAGGGTTGTACGAGCAATACTTC. Translated, it gives CASSYTPGTGLYEQYF.

In its sample, this clonotype was seen many times. J is TRBJ2-3 and V is TRBV19; TRBD2 matches 13 bases. Germline-derived CDR1 and CDR2 are LNHDA and SQIVND (reference sequence). V gave up 6 bases and J gave up 2 bases; unmatched junction bases: 14. This CDR3 comprises 19 residues. CDR3 nucleotides: TGTGCCAGTAGAGCCGCCTTAGGGACTAGCGGGGTTTACACAGATACGCAGTATTTT. Translation: CASRAALGTSGVYTDTQYF.

The sample holds many counts of this clonotype. V and J are TRBV20-1 and TRBJ1-2, with D uncertain. V shed 2 bases and J shed 7 bases, with 5 bases lying between them. The germline CDR1 and CDR2 sequences are DFQATT and SNEGSKA (reference sequence). The CDR3 sequence is 10 residues long. The CDR3 DNA is TGCAGTGCTAGAATCGGTGGCTACACCTTC. Protein: CSARIGGYTF.